Listed here are 20 T cell receptor beta chains from one sample, sequenced in a study of T cell repertoires in cytomegalovirus infection. Antigens of these TCRs are unknown. TCRdb itself ran the reads through MiXCR, one entry per CDR3 protein. Counted here are a few hundred thousand distinct CDR3 sequences, 35% to 50% occurring once; the ten biggest clones make up 48%. The sample in question was cultured PBMCs, obtained from culture after CMV antigen stimulation. These receptors all come from a human donor in good health (CMV status not recorded). Some clones in this sample may be carry-over from other donors' samples.

Of note for this clonotype: This may stem from a read error, because a much larger clone lies one nucleotide away. The chain couples TRBV5-6 to TRBJ1-1; no reliable D call. V was shortened by 1 base and J by 1 base, with 8 bases between the two germline ends. Germline V lookup: CDR1 SGHDT, CDR2 YYEEEE. The CDR3 extends over 14 amino acids. CDR3 sequence reads: CASSLNIRNTEAFF. For the CDR3, the DNA is TGTGCCAGCAGCTTGAACATCAGGAACACTGAAGCTTTCTTT.

This chain links TRBV20-1 with TRBJ2-3, with 9 bases matching TRBD2. Germline trimming cut 1 base from V and 2 bases from J; bases unmatched to any gene: 4. Germline V CDR1 and CDR2: DFQATT, SNEGSKA (reference sequence). The CDR3 is 15 amino acids. The DNA for the CDR3 is TGCAGTGCTAGAGGTCTAGCGGGGAACACAGATACGCAGTATTTT. This codes for CSARGLAGNTDTQYF.

This clonotype showed up just a few times. The chain combines TRBV6-2 or TRBV6-3 with TRBJ2-3; 12 bases are a match to TRBD2. CDR3 length: 19 amino acids. Per the germline V gene, CDR1 is MNHEY and CDR2 is SVGEGT. V lost 2 bases to trimming and J lost 5 bases; unmatched junction nucleotides: 14. The CDR3 sequence: CASSYETTTSGRLGDTQYF. CDR3 nucleotides: TGTGCCAGCAGTTACGAAACTACAACTAGCGGGAGGCTTGGAGATACGCAGTATTTT.

The chain recombines TRBV7-9 with TRBJ2-3; TRBD2 agrees at 8 bases. With 8 bases clipped from V and 6 bases from J, the junction kept 10 bases outside the gene matches. This CDR3 has 14 amino acids. Germline CDR1 SEHNR, CDR2 FQNEAQ (reference sequence). The DNA of the CDR3 is TGTGCCAGCGCCTCGGGGGGGGGAATTGATACGCAGTATTTT. Protein sequence: CASASGGGIDTQYF. The full variable domain, its missing parts supplied by reference TRBV7-9 and TRBJ2-3, is DTGVSQNPRHKITKRGQNVTFRCDPISEHNRLYWYRQTLGQGPEFLTYFQNEAQLEKSRLLSDRFSAERPKGSFSTLEIQRTEQGDSAMYLCASASGGGIDTQYFGPGTRLTVL.

This clonotype was found a few times. CDR3 loop: CASTMTSGGTPAQYF. As DNA, the CDR3 is TGTGCCAGCACCATGACTAGCGGGGGGACTCCGGCCCAGTACTTC. The chain is built from TRBV7-9 and TRBJ2-5, with 13 bases fitting TRBD2. The CDR3 consists of 15 residues. V was pared by 7 bases and J by 9 bases, with 11 bases of the junction left unmatched. CDR1 is SEHNR and CDR2 is FQNEAQ in the germline V gene (reference sequence).

This clonotype showed up just a few times. The chain carries TRBV7-2 and TRBJ2-1; 13 nucleotides align to TRBD2. Germline CDR1 reads SGHTA; CDR2 reads FQGNSA. The CDR3 extends over 18 amino acids. The trim removed 5 bases at V and 2 bases at J, leaving 9 bases unmatched. For the CDR3, the DNA is TGTGCCAGCAGCAAAGGGACTAGCGGGATTGCTACCTACAATGAGCAGTTCTTC. This translates into CASSKGTSGIATYNEQFF.

V and J are TRBV11-2 and TRBJ2-7; no clear D gene. CDR1 and CDR2 (germline): SGHAT, FQNNGV. Trimming left V 2 bases short and J 1 base short, with 9 bases between. CDR3 size: 14 residues. The CDR3, as DNA: TGTGCCAGCAGCTTACGGCCCAAATCCTACGAGCAGTACTTC. It encodes CASSLRPKSYEQYF.

The rearrangement links TRBV10-3 to TRBJ1-1, with D tentatively TRBD1 (6 bases). CDR1 and CDR2 (germline): ENHRY, SYGVKD. With 6 bases removed from V and 5 bases from J, the gap between germline ends came to 16 bases. There are 14 residues in the CDR3. CDR3 region: CAIRGTREGTEAFF. For the CDR3, the DNA is TGTGCCATCAGGGGGACAAGGGAGGGTACTGAAGCTTTCTTT.

This clonotype was seen a few times. The J gene is TRBJ2-1, the V gene TRBV7-2; the match to TRBD2 covers 11 bases. CDR1 is SGHTA and CDR2 is FQGNSA in the germline V gene. Trimming took 6 bases from V and 6 from J; bases not matched to a gene: 7. This CDR3 has 15 residues. Here the CDR3 DNA reads TGTGCCAGCAGTTACACCGGGACTAGCGGCAATGAGCAGTTCTTC. Translating it yields CASSYTGTSGNEQFF.

As DNA, the CDR3 is TGTGCCAGCAGTGAGTGGCTAGCGGGGGGTCAAGATACGCAGTATTTT. As protein: CASSEWLAGGQDTQYF. The chain has TRBV6-1 and TRBJ2-3, with 11 bases matching TRBD2. V shed 3 bases and J 5 bases; nucleotides not matched to a gene: 7. Germline values: CDR1 MNHNS, CDR2 SASEGT. The CDR3 contains 16 residues.

This chain uses TRBV28 with TRBJ2-7; 10 bases agree with TRBD2. Germline V gene lookup returns CDR1 MDHEN and CDR2 SYDVKM. J was trimmed by 5 bases and V by 8 bases; bases with no gene match: 12. This CDR3 is 15 amino acids long. As DNA, the CDR3 is TGTGCCAGCGGAAGCCCGGGACTAGCGTTCCACGAGCAGTACTTC. Translating it yields CASGSPGLAFHEQYF.

This chain joins TRBV6-1 and TRBJ2-7; D is undetermined. This CDR3 is built from 13 residues. The ends were cut back, 8 bases at V and 1 base at J, with 12 bases in the middle. Germline loops: CDR1 MNHNS, CDR2 SASEGT. In DNA form, the CDR3 reads TGTGCCAGCGACGACACCGCTTCCTACGAGCAGTACTTC. The encoded protein is CASDDTASYEQYF.

This clonotype was found a few times. V and J are TRBV6-1 and TRBJ2-6; 8 nucleotides line up with TRBD1. Germline trimming cut 8 bases from V and 2 bases from J; bases unmatched to any gene: 14. The germline gives CDR1 MNHNS, CDR2 SASEGT. This CDR3 is built from 18 residues. This CDR3 reads CASQGAKGRRTGANVLTF. The CDR3 bases are TGTGCCAGCCAGGGGGCAAAAGGTCGGAGAACTGGGGCCAACGTCCTGACTTTC.

The DNA for the CDR3 is TGTGCCAGCAGTTCTTACTATGGCTACACCTTC. Translating it yields CASSSYYGYTF. V is TRBV12-3 or TRBV12-4 and J is TRBJ1-2; D not certain. The CDR3 extends over 11 amino acids. V lost 4 bases to trimming and J lost 3 bases, with 3 bases between them.

The V gene is TRBV7-2, the J gene TRBJ2-5, with 7 bases identical to TRBD1. Germline V gives CDR1 SGHTA, CDR2 FQGNSA. After removal of 6 bases from V and 4 bases from J, the junction contained 14 bases not matched to a gene. The CDR3 loop spans 16 amino acids. The CDR3 DNA reads TGTGCCAGCAGACCTCTCCGAGACAGGGCCGGAGAGACCCAGTACTTC. Its translation: CASRPLRDRAGETQYF.

The gene calls are TRBV12-3 or TRBV12-4 and TRBJ2-1, with no clear D. Trimming took off 2 bases at V and 7 bases at J, with 6 bases between the two ends. CDR3 size: 12 residues. The CDR3 loop reads CASSLTANEQFF. The CDR3 DNA reads as TGTGCCAGCAGTTTAACAGCAAATGAGCAGTTCTTC.

The chain recombines TRBV18 with TRBJ2-4; D may correspond to TRBD1 or TRBD2 (5 bases each). V was shortened by 3 bases and J by 3 bases, with 15 bases between the two germline ends. CDR3 size: 16 residues. Germline V gene sequence: CDR1 KGHSH, CDR2 LQKENI. CDR3 in DNA: TGTGCCAGCTCACCTAGAGGGGATATTGACAAAAACATTCAGTACTTC. Encoded protein: CASSPRGDIDKNIQYF.

The chain is built from TRBV12-3 or TRBV12-4 and TRBJ1-2; 7 bases are a match to TRBD1. The CDR3 has 13 residues. V was clipped by 8 bases and J by 0 bases; unmatched bases: 3. The CDR3 protein is CASGQATNYGYTF. The CDR3 DNA sequence: TGTGCCAGCGGACAGGCTACTAACTATGGCTACACCTTC.

This clonotype was observed a handful of times. The V call is TRBV7-2, the J call TRBJ1-2, with a tentative D call TRBD1 (6 bases). The CDR3 totals 13 residues. Trimming removed 5 bases from V and 0 bases from J, with 7 bases in between. Per germline, CDR1 SGHTA and CDR2 FQGNSA. This CDR3 reads CASSRDTNYGYTF. Here the CDR3 DNA reads TGTGCCAGCAGCCGGGACACTAACTATGGCTACACCTTC.

CDR3 region: CASSPGTGNHEKLFF. In DNA, the CDR3 is TGTGCCAGCTCACCAGGGACAGGGAACCATGAAAAACTGTTTTTT. The rearrangement joins TRBV18 to TRBJ1-4; TRBD1 matches 9 bases. The CDR3 is 15 residues long. Germline V gives CDR1 KGHSH, CDR2 LQKENI. Trimming removed 2 bases from V and 6 bases from J; junction bases left unmatched: 4. Variable domain in full (rest from reference TRBV18 and TRBJ1-4): NAGVMQNPRHLVRRRGQEARLRCSPMKGHSHVYWYRQLPEEGLKFMVYLQKENIIDESGMPKERFSAEFPKEGPSILRIQQVVRGDSAAYFCASSPGTGNHEKLFFGSGTQLSVL.